This passage covers 29 T cell receptor beta chains from one sample sequenced in a study of OX40 agonist ivuxolimab in advanced cancers. Repertoires were generated with immunoSEQ multiplex PCR, while TCRdb's copy carries only in-frame clones and drops some. The data hold 57,000 or so clones, with around 86% observed a single time. The sample here was CD4+ or CD8+ T cells sorted from blood, taken in a trial of the OX40 agonist ivuxolimab. These receptors originate from an adult with an advanced solid tumor such as melanoma, head and neck, liver or kidney cancer.

This rearrangement joins TRBV18 to TRBJ2-7; D is ambiguous. Germline assignment: CDR1 KGHSH and CDR2 LQKENI. Trimming removed 2 bases from V and 1 base from J, with 12 bases in between. The CDR3 consists of 15 residues. The CDR3 DNA follows: TGTGCCAGCTCACCAAGAGACCCCTCTTCCTACGAGCAGTACTTC. Protein product: CASSPRDPSSYEQYF.

This clone was found once. This rearrangement joins TRBV5-1 to TRBJ1-1, with D possibly matching TRBD1 (6 bases). V was clipped by 4 bases and J by 1 base, with 8 bases between them. Germline lookup yields CDR1 SGHRS and CDR2 YFSETQ. There are 13 residues in the CDR3. This chain's CDR3 is CASSAGANTEAFF. CDR3 in DNA: TGCGCCAGCAGCGCAGGGGCGAACACTGAAGCTTTCTTT.

This clone was seen a handful of times. This sequence joins TRBV7-6 and TRBJ2-2; 10 bases map to TRBD2. Looked up from germline, CDR1 is SGHVS and CDR2 is FNYEAQ. The trim removed 1 base at V and 6 bases at J, leaving 5 bases unmatched. CDR3 length: 16 amino acids. The CDR3 coding sequence is TGTGCCAGCAGCTTAGGGACTAGCGGATCAGCCGGGGAGCTGTTTTTT. It codes for CASSLGTSGSAGELFF.

The chain recombines TRBV7-8 with TRBJ2-7; D gene unclear. Trimming pared 0 bases from V and 4 bases from J, leaving 7 bases between. The CDR3 is 13 amino acids. The germline V gene encodes CDR1 SGHVS and CDR2 FQNEAQ. The CDR3 region is CASSLAPGYEQYF. CDR3 sequence (DNA): TGTGCCAGCAGCTTAGCGCCCGGGTACGAGCAGTACTTC. Together with reference TRBV7-8 and TRBJ2-7, the CDR3 gives the full variable domain: GAGVSQSPRYKVAKRGQDVALRCDPISGHVSLFWYQQALGQGPEFLTYFQNEAQLDKSGLPSDRFFAERPEGSVSTLKIQRTQQEDSAVYLCASSLAPGYEQYFGPGTRLTVT.

The chain combines TRBV28 with TRBJ1-2; D perhaps matches TRBD1 (5 bases). CDR1 and CDR2 (germline): MDHEN, SYDVKM. This CDR3 comprises 13 residues. The V end lost 2 bases, the J end lost 4 bases, and 8 bases lay between the germline ends. The CDR3 here is CASSLTGVYGYTF. The DNA for the CDR3 is TGTGCCAGCAGTTTAACGGGGGTCTATGGCTACACCTTC.

This chain connects TRBV6-5 to TRBJ1-6; the match to TRBD1 covers 8 bases. Germline trimming cut 6 bases from V and 7 bases from J; bases unmatched to any gene: 8. Germline V gene data show CDR1 as MNHEY and CDR2 as SVGAGI. This CDR3 comprises 15 residues. CDR3 DNA: TGTGCCAGCAGGCCTGGACAGGGACCAAATTCACCCCTCCACTTT. This encodes CASRPGQGPNSPLHF.

This clone was counted once. The J gene is TRBJ1-2, the V gene TRBV7-9; the D is unclear. CDR1 and CDR2 (germline): SEHNR, FQNEAQ (reference sequence). With 2 bases removed from V and 8 bases from J, the gap between germline ends came to 12 bases. There are 13 residues in the CDR3. The CDR3 DNA is TGTGCCAGCAGCTTAATCGCTGCGGAGGGCTACACCTTC. Its translation: CASSLIAAEGYTF.

The CDR3 nucleotides are TGTGCCAGCAGCCGGGACAGGGTGAACACTGAAGCTTTCTTT. Protein: CASSRDRVNTEAFF. This rearrangement joins TRBV4-2 to TRBJ1-1; TRBD1 aligns across 9 bases. The CDR3 loop spans 14 amino acids. After removal of 4 bases from V and 0 bases from J, the junction contained 0 bases not matched to a gene. Per the germline V gene, CDR1 is LGHNA and CDR2 is YNFKEQ.

V is TRBV28 and J is TRBJ1-2; D not resolved. V lost 10 bases, J lost 0 bases, and 15 bases lay in between. This CDR3 comprises 14 residues. Looked up from germline, CDR1 is MDHEN and CDR2 is SYDVKM. This CDR3 reads CATPLAGANYGYTF. The CDR3, as DNA: TGTGCCACCCCTTTGGCGGGAGCTAACTATGGCTACACCTTC.

V is TRBV7-8 and J is TRBJ2-1, with a weak D call TRBD2 (6 bases). The CDR3 totals 15 residues. Germline V gene sequence: CDR1 SGHVS, CDR2 FQNEAQ. Trimming took off 5 bases at V and 7 bases at J, with 18 bases between the two ends. The DNA of the CDR3 is TGTGCCAGCAGCCCACGTGCTGCCGGGGGTAATGAGCAGTTCTTC. Amino acid sequence: CASSPRAAGGNEQFF. Together with reference TRBV7-8 and TRBJ2-1, the CDR3 gives the full variable domain: GAGVSQSPRYKVAKRGQDVALRCDPISGHVSLFWYQQALGQGPEFLTYFQNEAQLDKSGLPSDRFFAERPEGSVSTLKIQRTQQEDSAVYLCASSPRAAGGNEQFFGPGTRLTVL.

This clone was observed a handful of times. The chain couples TRBV19 to TRBJ1-1, with TRBD1 as a possible D gene (6 bases). This CDR3 contains 15 residues. CDR1 is LNHDA, CDR2 SQIVND, per germline (reference sequence). The V and J ends lost 4 bases and 1 base respectively, with 13 bases between them. The chain's CDR3 is CASSTGHTGNTEAFF. For the CDR3, the DNA is TGTGCCAGTAGTACGGGACACACGGGGAACACTGAAGCTTTCTTT.

This clone was counted a single time. The V call is TRBV7-3, the J call TRBJ2-2; D uncertain. The CDR3 extends over 13 amino acids. V was clipped by 3 bases and J by 8 bases, with 10 bases between them. The germline gives CDR1 SGHTA, CDR2 FQGTGA. DNA for the CDR3: TGTGCCAGCAGCTTGGACGCTATGGGGGAGCTGTTTTTT. As protein: CASSLDAMGELFF.

Only a few counts were recorded for this clone. V gene TRBV30 combines with J gene TRBJ1-1, with TRBD1 matching 7 bases. The J segment lost 2 bases and the V segment lost 6 bases, leaving 3 bases of the junction unmatched. This CDR3 has 12 amino acids. Germline-derived CDR1 and CDR2 are GTSNPN and SVGIG (reference sequence). The CDR3 sequence is CACSGGNTEAFF. The CDR3 DNA reads TGTGCCTGTTCAGGGGGTAACACTGAAGCTTTCTTT.

V gene TRBV6-5 combines with J gene TRBJ1-2; possibly TRBD1 for D (5 bases). Looked up from germline, CDR1 is MNHEY and CDR2 is SVGAGI. V lost 2 bases and J lost 4, with 8 bases in between. The CDR3 has 13 amino acids. The CDR3 loop is CASSYGGGYGYTF. Written as DNA, the CDR3 is TGTGCCAGCAGTTACGGGGGGGGCTATGGCTACACCTTC.

J is TRBJ2-6 and V is TRBV28; no definite D call. Germline V gives CDR1 MDHEN, CDR2 SYDVKM. V was shortened by 6 bases and J by 0 bases, with 9 bases between the two germline ends. CDR3 length equals 15 residues. CDR3 sequence (DNA): TGTGCCAGCAGCGAACAGATCTCTGGGGCCAACGTCCTGACTTTC. Translated, it gives CASSEQISGANVLTF.

The chain combines TRBV7-6 with TRBJ2-2; TRBD2 agrees at 8 bases. In germline, CDR1 is SGHVS, CDR2 FNYEAQ. The junction had 13 bases not matched to a gene; V was cut back by 5 bases and J by 5 bases. The CDR3 runs to 17 residues. CDR3 DNA sequence: TGTGCCAGCAGCCCTGGCTCTAGCGGGCCTCTGACCGGGGAGCTGTTTTTT. Protein sequence: CASSPGSSGPLTGELFF.

The J gene is TRBJ1-2, the V gene TRBV18, with 7 bases aligning to TRBD1. J lost 3 bases, V lost 6 bases, and 4 bases had no gene match. Looked up from germline, CDR1 is KGHSH and CDR2 is LQKENI. There are 13 residues in the CDR3. The DNA for the CDR3 is TGTGCCAGCTCCACCGGGACAGACTATGGCTACACCTTC. Its protein is CASSTGTDYGYTF. Complete variable domain (other parts from reference TRBV18 and TRBJ1-2): NAGVMQNPRHLVRRRGQEARLRCSPMKGHSHVYWYRQLPEEGLKFMVYLQKENIIDESGMPKERFSAEFPKEGPSILRIQQVVRGDSAAYFCASSTGTDYGYTFGSGTRLTVV.

In DNA form, the CDR3 reads TGTGCCAGCAGTTTTAGGGGGGGGGCCGTTAATGAGCAGTTCTTC. Protein product: CASSFRGGAVNEQFF. The V and J genes are TRBV27 and TRBJ2-1; possible D gene TRBD2, 7 bases. The V gene lost 3 bases and the J gene lost 7 bases, with 16 bases spanning the gap. The CDR3 is 15 residues long. Germline CDR1 MNHEY, CDR2 SMNVEV (reference sequence).

The chain uses TRBV4-3 and TRBJ1-1; D not resolved. Germline assignment: CDR1 LGHNA and CDR2 YSLEER. The CDR3 is 15 amino acids. Trimming took 0 bases from V and 1 from J, leaving 9 bases between them. This CDR3 is CASSQEVGSNTEAFF. CDR3 DNA: TGCGCCAGCAGCCAAGAAGTGGGATCGAACACTGAAGCTTTCTTT.

The genes are TRBV11-2 and TRBJ1-2; 8 bases line up with TRBD1. This CDR3 contains 16 residues. The V segment lost 1 base and the J segment 3 bases; nucleotides outside the gene matches: 7. CDR1 is SGHAT, CDR2 FQNNGV, per germline. The DNA for the CDR3 is TGTGCCAGCAGCTTAGGCCGAAACAGGGGGGACTATGGCTACACCTTC. Encoded protein: CASSLGRNRGDYGYTF. The entire variable domain, with the rest obtained from reference TRBV11-2 and TRBJ1-2, is as follows: EAGVAQSPRYKIIEKRQSVAFWCNPISGHATLYWYQQILGQGPKLLIQFQNNGVVDDSQLPKDRFSAERLKGVDSTLKIQPAKLEDSAVYLCASSLGRNRGDYGYTFGSGTRLTVV.

The chain couples TRBV7-9 to TRBJ2-7; maybe TRBD1 (6 bases). Germline V gives CDR1 SEHNR, CDR2 FQNEAQ (reference sequence). The V end was cut by 1 base, the J end by 6 bases, with 10 bases between. This CDR3 has 13 residues. CDR3 loop: CASSLGTAAEQYF. CDR3 sequence (DNA): TGTGCCAGCAGCTTAGGGACAGCCGCCGAGCAGTACTTC. The whole variable domain, remainder taken from reference TRBV7-9 and TRBJ2-7, is DTGVSQNPRHKITKRGQNVTFRCDPISEHNRLYWYRQTLGQGPEFLTYFQNEAQLEKSRLLSDRFSAERPKGSFSTLEIQRTEQGDSAMYLCASSLGTAAEQYFGPGTRLTVT.

This clone was seen only a few times. The chain combines TRBV28 with TRBJ1-1, with D tentatively TRBD1 (5 bases). Germline V gene lookup returns CDR1 MDHEN and CDR2 SYDVKM. CDR3 length equals 15 residues. The germline V and J ends were trimmed by 5 bases and 4 bases, with 17 bases remaining between them. The CDR3, as DNA: TGTGCCAGCAGTCCCGGGACGGCTAAACTCACTGAAGCTTTCTTT. Amino acid sequence: CASSPGTAKLTEAFF.

This clone occurred a few times. The CDR3 is CASGGEALHGQFF. The CDR3 nucleotides read TGTGCCAGCGGCGGGGAGGCCCTCCATGGGCAGTTCTTC. The rearrangement links TRBV6-1 to TRBJ2-1, with D possibly being TRBD2 (6 bases). The CDR3 extends over 13 amino acids. CDR1 is MNHNS and CDR2 is SASEGT in the germline V gene. The V end lost 8 bases, the J end lost 12 bases, and 20 bases lay between the germline ends.

Note on this clone: This same CDR3 is encoded by further DNA sequences in the sample. The chain has TRBV5-1 and TRBJ2-2; no reliable D call. Germline CDR1 and CDR2: SGHRS and YFSETQ. V lost 0 bases to trimming and J lost 4 bases, with 4 bases between them. This CDR3 region has 13 residues. CDR3 protein: CASSLEATGELFF. Written as DNA, the CDR3 is TGCGCCAGCAGCTTGGAGGCCACCGGGGAGCTGTTTTTT.

The V call is TRBV11-3, the J call TRBJ2-2; no clear D gene. The length of the CDR3 is 14 residues. V was pared by 6 bases and J by 7 bases, with 15 bases between. The germline gives CDR1 SGHNT, CDR2 YENEEA. CDR3 sequence (DNA): TGTGCCAGCAGTCCCGACCCCTCGGGCGGGGAGCTGTTTTTT. This sequence encodes CASSPDPSGGELFF.

This chain joins TRBV5-1 and TRBJ2-7; no firm D call. The V gene's germline CDR1 is SGHRS and CDR2 YFSETQ. The CDR3 runs 12 residues. The V end was cut by 4 bases, the J end by 4 bases, with 9 bases between. Written as DNA, the CDR3 is TGCGCCAGCAGCGTGGGATCTTACGAGCAGTACTTC. It translates to CASSVGSYEQYF. The whole variable domain, filled in from reference TRBV5-1 and TRBJ2-7, reads KAGVTQTPRYLIKTRGQQVTLSCSPISGHRSVSWYQQTPGQGLQFLFEYFSETQRNKGNFPGRFSGRQFSNSRSEMNVSTLELGDSALYLCASSVGSYEQYFGPGTRLTVT.

The table lists this clone with a count of one. The rearrangement joins TRBV5-4 to TRBJ2-1, with TRBD2 identical over 13 bases. The germline CDR1 and CDR2 sequences are SGHNT and YYREEE (reference sequence). V was clipped by 2 bases and J by 6 bases; unmatched bases: 2. This CDR3 has 15 residues. CDR3 in amino acids: CASSLLAGGPNEQFF. CDR3 nucleotide sequence: TGTGCCAGCAGCTTACTAGCGGGGGGGCCCAATGAGCAGTTCTTC.

The CDR3 here is CASSSHGNQPQHF. The CDR3 region has the DNA TGTGCCAGCAGCTCGCACGGGAATCAGCCCCAGCATTTT. The chain combines TRBV7-2 with TRBJ1-5; unclear D gene. The CDR3 is 13 amino acids. V was trimmed by 4 bases and J by 4 bases, leaving 8 bases between them. CDR1 is SGHTA, CDR2 FQGNSA, per germline.

The chain carries TRBV2 and TRBJ2-6; tentatively, D is TRBD1 or TRBD2 (5 bases each). The germline gives CDR1 SNHLY, CDR2 FYNNEI. Trimming took 10 bases from V and 0 from J, leaving 19 bases between them. The CDR3 is 17 amino acids. The CDR3 nucleotides read TGTGCCACCTTCGGGGCCACCGGGCTCTCTGGGGCCAACGTCCTGACTTTC. Protein sequence: CATFGATGLSGANVLTF.